Sequencing of this T cell receptor beta chain was carried out in a study of T cell changes during pregnancy in multiple sclerosis. Data came from immunoSEQ multiplex PCR; TCRdb stores just in-frame clones and leaves some out. The sample yields approximately 26,000 clones, 89% seen once. In this sample, this clone turned up a few times. CDR1 is SEHNR, CDR2 FQNEAQ, per germline (reference sequence). V lost 5 bases and J 3 bases, leaving 13 bases between the germline ends. CDR3 length equals 14 residues. The starting material was CD4+ T cells from peripheral blood mononuclear cells, obtained in the second trimester of pregnancy. The sequence came from a female donor with multiple sclerosis, enrolled in a pregnancy study. The chain couples TRBV7-9 to TRBJ1-1; D is uncertain. The CDR3 region has the DNA TGTGCCAGCAGCCGCATGGAGGGTTACACTGAAGCTTTCTTT. Amino acids: CASSRMEGYTEAFF.